This T cell receptor beta chain emerged from a study of shared clonotypes between healthy human individuals. Overall study context: The plates for each donor numbered three CD4 naive, three CD4 memory, two CD8 naive and one CD8 memory. General study findings and limits: Clonotype sharing across a few donors was observed for roughly 5% of naive CD4 clonotypes.

Germline CDR1 reads LNHDA; CDR2 reads SQIVND (reference sequence). This CDR3 spans 15 amino acids. Between the trimmed V and J ends, which lost 4 bases and 5 bases, there was a span of 17 bases. This clone appeared once. Its antigen is currently unknown. Everyone who donated was a Caucasian adult who lived in Nashville, Tennessee. Method: immunoSEQ multiplex PCR; TCRdb's copy keeps in-frame clones and lacks some. The table has under 1,100,000 clones, about 74% seen once. Specimen: memory CD4+ T cells sorted from blood. This sample's subset: CD45RA-negative fraction. The rearrangement joins TRBV19 to TRBJ1-1; possibly TRBD1 for D (6 bases). The source of this sequence is a man aged 18 to 35 in good health. The CDR3 loop reads CASSTRQGIITEAFF. For the CDR3, the DNA is TGTGCCAGTAGTACAAGGCAGGGGATAATTACTGAAGCTTTCTTT.